This T cell receptor beta chain was captured in a study of CD8+ T cells in alopecia areata. The authors extracted RNA and reverse transcribed it into cDNA as the sequencing template. Measured with immunoSEQ multiplex PCR; TCRdb has only the in-frame clones, and not every one. Counted here are over 150,000 clones, roughly three fifths occurring once; the ten biggest clones make up around 5%. Losses at the gene ends were 3 bases for V and 2 bases for J; bases not matched to a gene: 3. The CDR3 has 15 amino acids. Germline CDR1 is SGHDN and CDR2 is FVKESK. Note on this clone: Its antigen is as yet unknown.

Study-level points and caveats: Sequencing of scalp tissue also captures the resident alphabeta T cells of normal skin. Researchers report lesional scalp, most notably alopecia totalis/universalis, outstripped normal scalp in clonality.

The sequence derives from a human donor in good health. Material: CD8+ T cells sorted from blood. This chain connects TRBV14 to TRBJ2-1; the match to TRBD1 covers 8 bases. The CDR3 protein is CASSQGDRPYNEQFF. For the CDR3, the DNA is TGTGCCAGCAGCCAGGGGGACAGGCCCTACAATGAGCAGTTCTTC.